The 15 T cell receptor beta chains below all came from one sample that was sequenced in a study of cytotoxic CD8 clonotypes in ibrutinib-treated CLL. The table came from immunoSEQ multiplex PCR; TCRdb's copy has only in-frame clones and leaves some out. The repertoire includes over 75,000 clones, 78% of them detected once, and around 32% sits in the top ten. This sample comprised PBMCs, obtained after 12 months of ibrutinib treatment. Receptors were obtained from a human donor with chronic lymphocytic leukemia.

V and J are TRBV30 and TRBJ1-4, with no clear D. V was clipped by 2 bases and J by 8 bases, with 15 bases between them. CDR3 length: 14 amino acids. From germline, CDR1 is GTSNPN and CDR2 SVGIG (reference sequence). The DNA for the CDR3 is TGTGCCTGGAGTCGTGAACCTAAACCCGAAAAACTGTTTTTT. It yields the protein CAWSREPKPEKLFF.

The V and J genes are TRBV6-1 and TRBJ2-7, with D unclear. Trimming removed 4 bases at V and 10 bases at J, with 14 bases between. This CDR3 is built from 12 residues. The germline V gene encodes CDR1 MNHNS and CDR2 SASEGT. CDR3 bases: TGTGCCAGCAGTGGACCGGGCCGATCTCAGTACTTC. It is translated as CASSGPGRSQYF.

The CDR3 DNA sequence: TGCGCCAGCAGCCAAGCGACAGGGGACTACTATGGCTACACCTTC. Translating it yields CASSQATGDYYGYTF. The chain recombines TRBV4-1 with TRBJ1-2, with 8 bases matching TRBD1. Per the germline V gene, CDR1 is MGHRA and CDR2 is YSYEKL. This CDR3 spans 15 amino acids. The V and J ends lost 1 base and 3 bases, in that order; junction bases with no gene match: 4.

The V call is TRBV5-3, the J call TRBJ2-3; D ambiguous. Being an ORF, TRBV5-3 has a function that is uncertain. This CDR3 is built from 13 residues. V lost 1 base, J lost 5 bases, and 8 bases lay in between. The DNA for the CDR3 is TGTGCCAGAAGCTTGTTCAATGAAGATACGCAGTATTTT. It specifies CARSLFNEDTQYF.

This clone was picked up one time. The rearrangement uses TRBV4-2 and TRBJ2-1, with D tentatively TRBD2 (7 bases). From germline, CDR1 is LGHNA and CDR2 YNFKEQ. The CDR3 runs to 14 residues. With 4 bases removed from V and 8 bases from J, the gap between germline ends came to 15 bases. CDR3 bases: TGTGCCAGCAGCCGATCGGAGGGGGGGGATGAGCAGTTCTTC. This encodes CASSRSEGGDEQFF.

The gene calls are TRBV30 and TRBJ2-1, with TRBD2 as a possible D gene (5 bases). CDR1 GTSNPN and CDR2 SVGIG come from the germline V gene (reference sequence). Trimming removed 2 bases from V and 1 base from J, with 12 bases in between. CDR3 length equals 15 residues. CDR3 in DNA: TGTGCCTGGAGTACCAGACTAACTTCCTACAATGAGCAGTTCTTC. This gives the protein CAWSTRLTSYNEQFF.

This chain joins TRBV7-9 and TRBJ1-4; tentative D call: TRBD1 (6 bases). Between the trimmed V and J ends, which lost 0 bases and 4 bases, there was a span of 9 bases. This CDR3 is built from 15 residues. Germline V lookup: CDR1 SEHNR, CDR2 FQNEAQ (reference sequence). CDR3 sequence (DNA): TGTGCCAGCAGCTTAGCACAGGGCATTAATGAAAAACTGTTTTTT. This sequence encodes CASSLAQGINEKLFF.

The chain joins TRBV7-9 to TRBJ1-2; perhaps TRBD1 as D (5 bases). Per the germline V gene, CDR1 is SEHNR and CDR2 is FQNEAQ (reference sequence). The ends were cut back, 1 base at V and 3 bases at J, with 6 bases in the middle. This CDR3 has 13 residues. The CDR3 protein is CASSLVGDYGYTF. CDR3 sequence (DNA): TGTGCCAGCAGCTTAGTAGGGGACTATGGCTACACCTTC.

Written as DNA, the CDR3 is TGTGCCAGTACCGCCCTGGAGCGGGGGCCAGAGCAGTTCTTC. It encodes CASTALERGPEQFF. V is TRBV19 and J is TRBJ2-1, with 8 bases fitting TRBD2. The V gene end was trimmed by 7 bases and the J gene end by 10 bases; junction bases not matched to a gene: 12. Germline V gene data show CDR1 as LNHDA and CDR2 as SQIVND (reference sequence). There are 14 residues in the CDR3.

V gene TRBV21-1 combines with J gene TRBJ1-5; the table gives TRBD1 as D, unverified against the DNA. TRBV21-1 is deemed a pseudogene. CDR3 size: 17 residues. The CDR3 is CASSPIRDTLHNQPQHF. CDR3 sequence (DNA): TGTGCCAGCAGCCCTATCCGGGACACCCTGCACAATCAGCCCCAGCATTTT.

This clone was recorded a few times. The genes are TRBV5-6 and TRBJ2-3; 7 bases are shared with TRBD2. V was pared by 0 bases and J by 4 bases, with 8 bases of the junction left unmatched. The CDR3 has 16 amino acids. Germline CDR1 is SGHDT and CDR2 is YYEEEE. CDR3 sequence (DNA): TGTGCCAGCAGCTTGGGGCCAGGTGCGGGGGCAGATACGCAGTATTTT. Translating gives CASSLGPGAGADTQYF.

The rearrangement joins TRBV7-2 to TRBJ2-6; 8 positions agree with TRBD1. The ends lost 4 bases at V and 3 bases at J; junction bases unmatched: 2. This CDR3 contains 15 residues. The germline CDR1 and CDR2 sequences are SGHTA and FQGNSA. The CDR3 sequence: CASSSDRGGANVLTF. The DNA of the CDR3 is TGTGCCAGCAGCTCCGACAGGGGTGGGGCCAACGTCCTGACTTTC.

The V call is TRBV30, the J call TRBJ1-4; D perhaps matches TRBD1 (5 bases). Trimming took 0 bases from V and 8 from J, leaving 10 bases between them. This CDR3 is built from 13 residues. CDR1 is GTSNPN and CDR2 is SVGIG in the germline V gene (reference sequence). CDR3 residues: CAWSVPGREKLFF. CDR3 DNA: TGTGCCTGGAGTGTACCAGGGCGGGAAAAACTGTTTTTT.

The chain joins TRBV9 to TRBJ2-1; D could derive from TRBD1 or TRBD2 (5 bases each). Germline lookup yields CDR1 SGDLS and CDR2 YYNGEE. Trimming left V 0 bases short and J 2 bases short, with 6 bases between. CDR3 size: 14 residues. This chain's CDR3 is CASSVGGTYNEQFF. CDR3 DNA: TGTGCCAGCAGCGTAGGGGGGACCTACAATGAGCAGTTCTTC.

About this clone: Other nucleotide sequences from this sample produce the same CDR3. The chain employs TRBV5-1 and TRBJ2-7, with D perhaps TRBD2 (6 bases). CDR3 length: 14 amino acids. Trimming removed 4 bases from V and 0 bases from J, with 11 bases in between. Germline V gene sequence: CDR1 SGHRS, CDR2 YFSETQ. The CDR3 DNA sequence: TGCGCCAGCAGCCCCGGGACTGACTCCTACGAGCAGTACTTC. Encoded protein: CASSPGTDSYEQYF.